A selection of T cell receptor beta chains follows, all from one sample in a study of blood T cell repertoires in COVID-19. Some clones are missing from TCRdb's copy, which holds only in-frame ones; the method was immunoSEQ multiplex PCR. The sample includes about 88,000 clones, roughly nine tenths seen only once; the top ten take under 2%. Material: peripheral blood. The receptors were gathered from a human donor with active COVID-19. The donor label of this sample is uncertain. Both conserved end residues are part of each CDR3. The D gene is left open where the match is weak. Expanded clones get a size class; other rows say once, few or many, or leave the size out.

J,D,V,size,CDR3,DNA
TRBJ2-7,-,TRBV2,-,CASSLQLYYEQYF,TGTGCCAGCAGTTTACAGCTTTATTACGAGCAGTACTTC
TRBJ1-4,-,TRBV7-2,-,CASSLVSINEKLFF,TGTGCCAGCAGCTTAGTTAGTATCAATGAAAAACTGTTTTTT
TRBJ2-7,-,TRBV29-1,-,CSVEADTPSSSYEQYF,TGCAGCGTTGAGGCGGATACTCCGTCCAGCTCCTACGAGCAGTACTTC
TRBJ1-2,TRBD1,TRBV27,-,CASSPRRQGGYGYTF,TGTGCCAGCAGTCCCCGAAGACAGGGGGGGTATGGCTACACCTTC
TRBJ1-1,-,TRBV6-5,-,CASIRTAYTEAFF,TGTGCCAGCATCCGGACAGCATACACTGAAGCTTTCTTT
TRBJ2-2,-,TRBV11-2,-,CASSLMGAANTGELFF,TGTGCCAGCAGCTTAATGGGGGCCGCGAACACCGGGGAGCTGTTTTTT
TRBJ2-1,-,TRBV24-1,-,CATKDSLNEQFF,TGTGCCACCAAGGACTCCCTCAATGAGCAGTTCTTC
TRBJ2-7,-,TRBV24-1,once,CATSDQDSSEQYF,TGTGCCACCAGTGACCAGGACAGTTCCGAGCAGTACTTC
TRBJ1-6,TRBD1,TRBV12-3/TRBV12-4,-,CASSPGQGRPLHF,TGTGCCAGCAGTCCCGGACAGGGTAGACCCCTCCACTTT
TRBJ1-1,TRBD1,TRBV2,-,CQSGQGETEAFF,TGTCAGTCGGGACAGGGGGAGACTGAAGCTTTCTTT
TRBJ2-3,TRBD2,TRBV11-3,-,CASSIRSGGQDTQYF,TGTGCCAGCAGCATCCGTAGCGGGGGGCAAGATACGCAGTATTTT
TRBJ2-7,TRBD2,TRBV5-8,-,CASSLAGDTAYEQYF,TGTGCCAGCAGCTTAGCGGGGGATACCGCCTACGAGCAGTACTTC
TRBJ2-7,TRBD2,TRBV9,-,CASSPGLDYEQYF,TGTGCCAGCAGCCCCGGACTAGACTACGAGCAGTACTTC
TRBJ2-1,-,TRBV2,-,CASSEGTLGYNEQFF,TGTGCCAGCAGTGAGGGCACCCTTGGCTACAATGAGCAGTTCTTC
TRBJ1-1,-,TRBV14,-,CASSAARGGTPEAFF,TGTGCCAGCAGCGCAGCGAGGGGGGGGACCCCTGAAGCTTTCTTT
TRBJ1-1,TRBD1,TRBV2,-,CASSVTGPVSSNTEAFF,TGTGCCAGCAGTGTGACAGGGCCGGTTTCATCGAACACTGAAGCTTTCTTT
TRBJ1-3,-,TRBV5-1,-,CASSLDREGNTIYF,TGCGCCAGCAGCTTGGACAGGGAAGGAAACACCATATATTTT
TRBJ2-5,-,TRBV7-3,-,CASSLLEQETQYF,TGTGCCAGCAGCTTACTAGAGCAAGAGACCCAGTACTTC
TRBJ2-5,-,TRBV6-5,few,CASREGKVETQYF,TGTGCCAGCAGGGAGGGTAAAGTTGAGACCCAGTACTTC
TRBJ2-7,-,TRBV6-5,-,CASGWGSVSSEQYF,TGTGCCAGCGGCTGGGGCAGCGTCTCTTCCGAGCAGTACTTC
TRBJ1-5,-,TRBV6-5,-,CASRPTGLSNQPQHF,TGTGCCAGCAGGCCCACAGGGCTTAGCAATCAGCCCCAGCATTTT
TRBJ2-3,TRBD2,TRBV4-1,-,CASSQDQRGSTDTQYF,TGCGCCAGCAGCCAAGACCAGCGGGGGAGCACAGATACGCAGTATTTT
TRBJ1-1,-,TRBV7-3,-,CASSLLGREDTEAFF,TGTGCCAGCAGCTTATTGGGCAGGGAGGACACTGAAGCTTTCTTT
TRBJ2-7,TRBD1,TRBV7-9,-,CASSLAGQGEGEQYF,TGTGCCAGCAGCTTAGCCGGACAGGGGGAGGGGGAGCAGTACTTC
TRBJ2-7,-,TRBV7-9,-,CASSLGTVTSEQYF,TGTGCCAGCAGCTTAGGGACAGTAACCTCCGAGCAGTACTTC
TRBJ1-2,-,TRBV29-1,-,CSVGYRDAGYTF,TGCAGCGTCGGATACAGGGATGCTGGCTACACCTTC
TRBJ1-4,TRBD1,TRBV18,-,CASSQDRGQANEKLFF,TGTGCCAGCTCACAAGACAGGGGGCAAGCTAATGAAAAACTGTTTTTT
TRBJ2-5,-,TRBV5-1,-,CASSLGAEAETQYF,TGCGCCAGCAGCTTGGGGGCGGAGGCCGAGACCCAGTACTTC
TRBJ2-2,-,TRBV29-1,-,CSVETRVATGELFF,TGCAGCGTTGAAACCAGGGTTGCCACCGGGGAGCTGTTTTTT
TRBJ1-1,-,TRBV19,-,CASSIFGAEAFF,TGTGCCAGTAGTATATTCGGGGCTGAAGCTTTCTTT
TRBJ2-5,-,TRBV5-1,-,CASGDSQETQYF,TGCGCCAGCGGAGACAGCCAAGAGACCCAGTACTTC
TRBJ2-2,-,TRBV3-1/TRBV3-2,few,CASSPATDSAGELFF,TGTGCCAGCAGCCCAGCAACAGACAGTGCCGGGGAGCTGTTTTTT
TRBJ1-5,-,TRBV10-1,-,CASFPTWPGNQPQHF,TGCGCCAGCTTTCCGACCTGGCCAGGGAATCAGCCCCAGCATTTT
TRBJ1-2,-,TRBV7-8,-,CASSLGGGF,TGTGCCAGCAGCTTAGGAGGAGGCTTC
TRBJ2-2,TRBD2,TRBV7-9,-,CASRPGRGTGELFF,TGTGCCAGCAGACCAGGGCGGGGGACCGGGGAGCTGTTTTTT
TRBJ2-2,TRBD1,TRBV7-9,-,CARGQPNTGELFF,TGTGCCCGGGGACAGCCGAACACCGGGGAGCTGTTTTTT
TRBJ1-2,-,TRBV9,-,CASSVDWELFGNYGYTF,TGTGCCAGCAGCGTAGACTGGGAGTTGTTTGGTAACTATGGCTACACCTTC